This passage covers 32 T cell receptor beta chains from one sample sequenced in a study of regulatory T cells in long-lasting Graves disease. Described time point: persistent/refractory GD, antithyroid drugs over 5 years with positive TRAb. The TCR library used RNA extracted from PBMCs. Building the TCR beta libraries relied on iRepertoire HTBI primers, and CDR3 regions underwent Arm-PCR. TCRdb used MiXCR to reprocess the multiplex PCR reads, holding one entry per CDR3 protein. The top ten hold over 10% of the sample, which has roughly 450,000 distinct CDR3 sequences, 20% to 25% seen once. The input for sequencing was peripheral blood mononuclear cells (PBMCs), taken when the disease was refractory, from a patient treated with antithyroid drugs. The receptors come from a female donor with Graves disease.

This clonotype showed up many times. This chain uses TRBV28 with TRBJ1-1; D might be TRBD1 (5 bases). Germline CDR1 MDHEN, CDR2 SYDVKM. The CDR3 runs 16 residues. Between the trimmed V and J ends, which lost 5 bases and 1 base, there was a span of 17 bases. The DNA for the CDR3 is TGTGCCAGCAGTCCACGGGGGGAAGATTCGAACACTGAAGCTTTCTTT. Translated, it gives CASSPRGEDSNTEAFF.

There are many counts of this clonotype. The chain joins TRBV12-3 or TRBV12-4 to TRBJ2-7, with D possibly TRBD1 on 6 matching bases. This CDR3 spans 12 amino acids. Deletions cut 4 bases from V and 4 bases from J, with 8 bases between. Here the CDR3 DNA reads TGTGCCAGCAGTTGGGACACTTACGAGCAGTACTTC. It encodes CASSWDTYEQYF.

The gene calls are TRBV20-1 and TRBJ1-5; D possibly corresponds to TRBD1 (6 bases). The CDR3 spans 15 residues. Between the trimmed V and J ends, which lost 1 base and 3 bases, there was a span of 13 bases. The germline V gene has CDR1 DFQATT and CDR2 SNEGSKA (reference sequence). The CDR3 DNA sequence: TGCAGTGCTAGAGCCGGGGGCCAGAACAATCAGCCCCAGCATTTT. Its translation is CSARAGGQNNQPQHF.

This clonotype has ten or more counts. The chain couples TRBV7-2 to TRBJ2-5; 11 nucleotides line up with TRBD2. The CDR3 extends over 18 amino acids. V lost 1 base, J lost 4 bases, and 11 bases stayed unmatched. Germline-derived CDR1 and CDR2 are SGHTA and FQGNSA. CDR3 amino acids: CASSLVVAGGPSTETQYF. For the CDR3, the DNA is TGTGCCAGCAGCTTAGTTGTAGCGGGAGGGCCCTCGACAGAGACCCAGTACTTC.

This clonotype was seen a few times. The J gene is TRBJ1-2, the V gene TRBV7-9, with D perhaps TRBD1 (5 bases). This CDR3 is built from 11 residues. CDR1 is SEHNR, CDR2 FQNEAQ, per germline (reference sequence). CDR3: CAGKGIQGYTF. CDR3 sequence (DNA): TGTGCTGGTAAGGGGATTCAAGGCTACACCTTC.

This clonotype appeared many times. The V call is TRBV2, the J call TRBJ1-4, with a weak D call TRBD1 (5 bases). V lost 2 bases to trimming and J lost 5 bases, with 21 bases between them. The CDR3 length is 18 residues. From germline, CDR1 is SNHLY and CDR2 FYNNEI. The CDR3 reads CASSESGRQPGGNEKLFF. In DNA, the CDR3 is TGTGCCAGCAGTGAATCCGGCCGACAGCCCGGAGGAAATGAAAAACTGTTTTTT.

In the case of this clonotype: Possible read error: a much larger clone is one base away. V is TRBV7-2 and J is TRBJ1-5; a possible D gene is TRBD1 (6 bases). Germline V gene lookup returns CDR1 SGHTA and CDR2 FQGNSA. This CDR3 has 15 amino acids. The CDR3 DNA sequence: TGTGCCAGCGGCTTAGATCCGACAGGAAATCAGCCCCAGCATTTT. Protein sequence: CASGLDPTGNQPQHF. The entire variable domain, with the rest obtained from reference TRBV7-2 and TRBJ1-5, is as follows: GAGVSQSPSNKVTEKGKDVELRCDPISGHTALYWYRQSLGQGLEFLIYFQGNSAPDKSGLPSDRFSAERTGGSVSTLTIQRTQQEDSAVYLCASGLDPTGNQPQHFGDGTRLSIL.

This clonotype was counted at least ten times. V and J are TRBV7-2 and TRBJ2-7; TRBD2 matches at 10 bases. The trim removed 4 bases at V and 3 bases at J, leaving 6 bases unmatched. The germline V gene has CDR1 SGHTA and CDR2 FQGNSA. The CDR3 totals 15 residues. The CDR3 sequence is CASSSQREGRYEQYF. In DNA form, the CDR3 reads TGTGCCAGCAGCTCCCAGCGGGAGGGCCGCTACGAGCAGTACTTC.

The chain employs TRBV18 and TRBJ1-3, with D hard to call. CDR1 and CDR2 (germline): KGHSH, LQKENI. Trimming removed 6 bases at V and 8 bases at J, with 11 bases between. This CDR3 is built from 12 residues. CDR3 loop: CASSSEGDTIYF. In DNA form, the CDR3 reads TGTGCCAGCTCGTCGGAGGGAGACACCATATATTTT.

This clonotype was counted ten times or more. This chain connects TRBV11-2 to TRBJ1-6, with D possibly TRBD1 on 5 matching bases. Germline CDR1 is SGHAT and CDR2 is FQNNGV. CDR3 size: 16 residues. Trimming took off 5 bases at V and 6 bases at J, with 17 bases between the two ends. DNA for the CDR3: TGTGCCAGCAGCCATACGCCGGGACTGAGTAATTCACCCCTCCACTTT. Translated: CASSHTPGLSNSPLHF.

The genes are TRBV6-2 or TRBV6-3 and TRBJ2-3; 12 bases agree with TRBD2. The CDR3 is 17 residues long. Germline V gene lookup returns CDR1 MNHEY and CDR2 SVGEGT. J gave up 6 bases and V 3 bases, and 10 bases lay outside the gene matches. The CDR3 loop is CASSYIRLAGAWDTQYF. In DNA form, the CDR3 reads TGTGCCAGCAGTTATATAAGACTAGCGGGGGCGTGGGATACGCAGTATTTT.

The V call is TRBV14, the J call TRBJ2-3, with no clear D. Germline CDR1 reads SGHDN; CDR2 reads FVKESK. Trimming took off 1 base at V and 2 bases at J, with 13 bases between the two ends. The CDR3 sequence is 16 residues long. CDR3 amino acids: CASSQVMGLYTDTQYF. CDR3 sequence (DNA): TGTGCCAGCAGCCAAGTAATGGGCCTCTACACAGATACGCAGTATTTT.

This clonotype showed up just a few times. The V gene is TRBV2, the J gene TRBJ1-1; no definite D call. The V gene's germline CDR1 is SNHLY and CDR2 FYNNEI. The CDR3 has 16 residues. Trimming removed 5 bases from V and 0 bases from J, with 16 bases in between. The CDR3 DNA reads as TGTGCCAGCAGTTACTCGACTTTGAGGATGAACACTGAAGCTTTCTTT. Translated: CASSYSTLRMNTEAFF.

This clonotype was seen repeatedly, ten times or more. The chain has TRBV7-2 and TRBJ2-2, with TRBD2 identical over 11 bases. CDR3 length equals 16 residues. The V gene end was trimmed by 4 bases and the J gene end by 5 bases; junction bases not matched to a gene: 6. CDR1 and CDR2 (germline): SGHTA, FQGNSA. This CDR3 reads CASSYGPSGGTGELFF. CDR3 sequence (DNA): TGTGCCAGCAGCTACGGGCCTAGCGGGGGGACCGGGGAGCTGTTTTTT.

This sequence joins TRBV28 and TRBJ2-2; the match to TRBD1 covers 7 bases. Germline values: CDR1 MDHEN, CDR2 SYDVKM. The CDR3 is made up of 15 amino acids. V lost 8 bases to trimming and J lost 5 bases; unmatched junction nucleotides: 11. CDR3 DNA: TGTGCCAGCGTGAGACAGACAGGGCGGACCGGGGAGCTGTTTTTT. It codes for CASVRQTGRTGELFF.

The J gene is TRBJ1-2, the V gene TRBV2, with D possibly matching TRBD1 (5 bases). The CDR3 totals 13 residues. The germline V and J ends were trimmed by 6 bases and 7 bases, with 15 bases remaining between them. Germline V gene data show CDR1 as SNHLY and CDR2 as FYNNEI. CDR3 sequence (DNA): TGTGCCAGCAGAATGGGGGGGGTTAGTGGCTACACCTTC. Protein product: CASRMGGVSGYTF. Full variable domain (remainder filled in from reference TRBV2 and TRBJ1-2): EPEVTQTPSHQVTQMGQEVILRCVPISNHLYFYWYRQILGQKVEFLVSFYNNEISEKSEIFDDQFSVERPDGSNFTLKIRSTKLEDSAMYFCASRMGGVSGYTFGSGTRLTVV.

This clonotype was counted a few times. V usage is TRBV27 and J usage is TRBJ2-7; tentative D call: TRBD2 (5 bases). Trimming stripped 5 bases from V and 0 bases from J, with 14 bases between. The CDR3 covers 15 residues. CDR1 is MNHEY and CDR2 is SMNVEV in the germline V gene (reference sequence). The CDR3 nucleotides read TGTGCCAGCAGTCGTAGCGCCCTAAGCTCCTACGAGCAGTACTTC. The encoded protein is CASSRSALSSYEQYF.

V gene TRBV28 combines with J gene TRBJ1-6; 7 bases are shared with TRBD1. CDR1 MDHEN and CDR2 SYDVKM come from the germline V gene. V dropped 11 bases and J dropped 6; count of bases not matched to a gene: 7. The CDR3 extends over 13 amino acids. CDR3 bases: TGTGCCGGCATGACAGGGCGTAATTCACCCCTCCACTTT. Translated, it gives CAGMTGRNSPLHF.

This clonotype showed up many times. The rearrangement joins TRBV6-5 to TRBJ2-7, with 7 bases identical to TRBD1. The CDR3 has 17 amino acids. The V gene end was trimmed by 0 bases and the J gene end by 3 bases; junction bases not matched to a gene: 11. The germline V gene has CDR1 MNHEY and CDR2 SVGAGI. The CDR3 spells CASSYSPQQGSGYEQYF. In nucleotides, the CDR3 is TGTGCCAGCAGTTACTCACCACAACAGGGGTCGGGCTACGAGCAGTACTTC.

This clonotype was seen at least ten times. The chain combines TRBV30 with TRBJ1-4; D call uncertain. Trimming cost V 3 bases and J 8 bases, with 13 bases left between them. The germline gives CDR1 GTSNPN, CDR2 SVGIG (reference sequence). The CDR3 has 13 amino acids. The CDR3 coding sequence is TGTGCCTGGAGCTGGTGGGTTGGGGAAAAACTGTTTTTT. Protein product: CAWSWWVGEKLFF.

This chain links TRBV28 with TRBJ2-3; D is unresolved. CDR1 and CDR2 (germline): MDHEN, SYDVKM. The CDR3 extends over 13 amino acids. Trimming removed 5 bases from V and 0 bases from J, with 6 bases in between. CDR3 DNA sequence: TGTGCCAGCAGTACCCCTAGCACAGATACGCAGTATTTT. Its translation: CASSTPSTDTQYF.

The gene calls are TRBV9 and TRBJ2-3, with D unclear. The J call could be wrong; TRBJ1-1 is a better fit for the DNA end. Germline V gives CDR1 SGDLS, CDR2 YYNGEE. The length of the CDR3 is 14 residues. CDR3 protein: CASSVSIEHTEAFF. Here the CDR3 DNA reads TGTGCCAGCAGCGTATCCATCGAGCACACTGAAGCTTTCTTT.

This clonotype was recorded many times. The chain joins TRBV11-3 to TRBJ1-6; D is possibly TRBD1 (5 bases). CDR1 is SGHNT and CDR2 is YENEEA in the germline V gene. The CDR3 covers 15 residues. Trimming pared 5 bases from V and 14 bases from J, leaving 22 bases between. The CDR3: CASSIALGDPSTLHF. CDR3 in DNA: TGTGCCAGCAGCATTGCGTTGGGGGACCCCTCCACCCTCCACTTT.

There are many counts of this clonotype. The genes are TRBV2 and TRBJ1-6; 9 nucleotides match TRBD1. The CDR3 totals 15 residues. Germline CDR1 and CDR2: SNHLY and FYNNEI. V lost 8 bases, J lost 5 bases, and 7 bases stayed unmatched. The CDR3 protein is CASGEQGADNSPLHF. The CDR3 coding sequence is TGTGCCAGCGGGGAACAGGGGGCTGATAATTCACCCCTCCACTTT.

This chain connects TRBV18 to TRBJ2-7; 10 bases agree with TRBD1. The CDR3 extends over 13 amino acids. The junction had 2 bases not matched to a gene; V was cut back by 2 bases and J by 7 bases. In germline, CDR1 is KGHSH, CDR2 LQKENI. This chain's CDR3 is CASSPGQGEEQYF. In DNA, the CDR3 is TGTGCCAGCTCACCAGGACAGGGGGAAGAGCAGTACTTC.

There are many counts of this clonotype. CDR3 sequence: CASSYIQGSNYEQYF. CDR3 bases: TGTGCCAGCAGTTACATCCAGGGGAGTAACTACGAGCAGTACTTC. V and J are TRBV6-5 and TRBJ2-7, with D possibly TRBD1 on 6 matching bases. Germline V gene sequence: CDR1 MNHEY, CDR2 SVGAGI. Trimming took off 2 bases at V and 3 bases at J, with 14 bases between the two ends. This CDR3 region has 15 residues.

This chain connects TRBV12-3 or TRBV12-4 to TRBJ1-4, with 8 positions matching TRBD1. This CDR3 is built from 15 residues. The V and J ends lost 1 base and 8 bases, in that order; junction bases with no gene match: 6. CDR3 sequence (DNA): TGTGCCAGCAGTTTAGGCGGGACAGGTCGAGAAAAACTGTTTTTT. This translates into CASSLGGTGREKLFF.

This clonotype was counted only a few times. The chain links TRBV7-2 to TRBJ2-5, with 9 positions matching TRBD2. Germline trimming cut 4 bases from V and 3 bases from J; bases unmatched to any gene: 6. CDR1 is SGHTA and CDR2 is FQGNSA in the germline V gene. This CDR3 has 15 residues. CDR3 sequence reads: CASSSSGRFEETQYF. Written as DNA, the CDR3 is TGTGCCAGCAGCTCGAGCGGGAGGTTTGAAGAGACCCAGTACTTC.

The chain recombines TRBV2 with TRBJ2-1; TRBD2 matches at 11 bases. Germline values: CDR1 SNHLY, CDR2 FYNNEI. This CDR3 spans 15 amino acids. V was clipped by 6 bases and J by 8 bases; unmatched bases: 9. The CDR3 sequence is CASRKLAGVADEQFF. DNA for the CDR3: TGTGCCAGCAGGAAACTAGCGGGAGTAGCGGATGAGCAGTTCTTC.

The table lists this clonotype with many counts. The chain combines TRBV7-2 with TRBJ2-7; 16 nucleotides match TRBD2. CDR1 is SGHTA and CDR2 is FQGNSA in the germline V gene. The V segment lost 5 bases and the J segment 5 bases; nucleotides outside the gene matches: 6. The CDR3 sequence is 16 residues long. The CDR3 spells CASSAGLAGGLNEQYF. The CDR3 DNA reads TGTGCCAGCAGCGCGGGACTAGCGGGAGGGCTCAACGAGCAGTACTTC.

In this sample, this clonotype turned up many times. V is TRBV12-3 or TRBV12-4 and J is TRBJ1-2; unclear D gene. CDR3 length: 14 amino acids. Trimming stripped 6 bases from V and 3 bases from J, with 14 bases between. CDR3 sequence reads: CASRPSGSYYGYTF. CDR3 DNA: TGTGCCAGCAGGCCAAGTGGCAGCTACTATGGCTACACCTTC.

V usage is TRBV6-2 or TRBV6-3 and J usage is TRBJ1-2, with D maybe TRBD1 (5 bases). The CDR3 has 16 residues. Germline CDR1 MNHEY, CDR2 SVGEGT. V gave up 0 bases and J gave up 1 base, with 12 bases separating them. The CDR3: CASSYSSGGLNYGYTF. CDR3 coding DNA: TGTGCCAGCAGTTACTCGAGCGGGGGACTTAACTATGGCTACACCTTC.